The clone carrying this T cell receptor (beta chain) was detected ten times or more. Its antigen is undetermined. Germline-derived CDR1 and CDR2 are SQVTM and ANQGSEA. The CDR3 consists of 11 residues. Trimming cost V 6 bases and J 6 bases, with 10 bases left between them. The data belong to a study of CD8 T cells in ankylosing spondylitis. Points from the study as a whole: A number of the motif variants had already been described in reactive arthritis synovial fluid and blood. Disease-linked clones were CD8+ and relatively rare in peripheral blood. Ankylosing spondylitis blood seemed to carry a telltale TCR beta motif made of roughly eight highly homologous variants. Disease-associated clones were reportedly significantly overrepresented in matched ankylosing spondylitis synovial fluid.

5'-RACE, quantitative and with molecular barcodes, yielded the TCR beta libraries. Each CDR3 protein gets one entry after TCRdb re-called the 5' RACE reads with MiXCR. The data contain a few hundred thousand distinct CDR3 sequences, approximately 8.2% of them singletons. V and J are TRBV29-1 and TRBJ2-3; D gene uncertain. Sequenced: blood, either unsorted or a sorted T cell fraction (not recorded which). The sequence came from a male donor with ankylosing spondylitis. CDR3 in DNA: TGCAGCGTCACCCCGGCGGATACGCAGTATTTT. This gives the protein CSVTPADTQYF.